This passage covers 3 T cell receptor beta chains from one sample sequenced in a study of T cells in Graves' hyperthyroidism and ophthalmopathy (dated 2019 in TCRdb). The library was prepared using multiplex PCR. The instrument was an Illumina HiSeq 2000. Amplification of TCR beta CDR3 regions was carried out from RNA transcripts. A first-round RT-PCR of the TCR CDR3 used the HTBI primer set with the Qiagen OneStep RT-PCR kit. TCRdb reprocessing: public reads trimmed at Q25 with fastp, clones called with MiXCR, in-frame beta chains kept. Rows with a matching CDR3 protein are joined into one entry that keeps the most common DNA and genes. The sample yields around 440,000 distinct CDR3 sequences; more than 15% were counted once. In total, the top ten clones hold roughly 13% of the sample. The sample taken for sequencing was blood. The receptors stem from a woman aged 18-29 years with Graves' hyperthyroidism.

This clonotype was detected many times. The V gene is TRBV28, the J gene TRBJ1-5; TRBD1 is a possible D gene (5 bases). Trimming removed 3 bases from V and 2 bases from J, with 14 bases in between. The CDR3 is made up of 16 amino acids. Germline assignment: CDR1 MDHEN and CDR2 SYDVKM. CDR3 amino acids: CASSFYRRVGNQPQHF. CDR3 coding DNA: TGTGCCAGCAGTTTCTACCGCAGGGTGGGCAATCAGCCCCAGCATTTT.

This clonotype was seen a handful of times. The rearrangement uses TRBV11-2 and TRBJ2-3; TRBD2 matches at 12 bases. Germline assignment: CDR1 SGHAT and CDR2 FQNNGV. The CDR3 sequence is 20 residues long. The junction had 18 bases not matched to a gene; V was cut back by 4 bases and J by 4 bases. The CDR3 DNA is TGTGCCAGCAGCTCGCGGACAGGGGTGGCTAGCGGGAGGGGAGCAGATACGCAGTATTTT. Protein sequence: CASSSRTGVASGRGADTQYF.

As regards this clonotype: This may stem from a read error, because a much larger clone lies one nucleotide away. The chain has TRBV3-1 and TRBJ1-6, with 7 positions matching TRBD1. CDR3 size: 17 residues. Trimming took 2 bases from V and 10 from J; bases not matched to a gene: 14. Germline CDR1 and CDR2: LGHDT and YNNKEL (reference sequence). The CDR3 region has the DNA TGTGCCAGCAGCCAACCAATTCGACAGGGATTAGAATCACCCCTCCACTTT. Protein product: CASSQPIRQGLESPLHF.